The entry that follows covers one TCR beta chain sequence. Its antigen is unidentified. CDR1 LNHNV and CDR2 YYDKDF come from the germline V gene (reference sequence). Between the trimmed V and J ends, which lost 0 bases and 15 bases, there was a span of 13 bases. This CDR3 region has 12 residues. Preparing the TCRbeta library involved the use of unique molecular identifiers. TCRdb reprocessed the PCR reads with MiXCR, giving one entry per CDR3 protein. The sample records fewer than 550,000 distinct CDR3 sequences, 16% being singletons. This specimen comes from a study of T-cell reconstitution after alpha-beta-depleted transplantation in children. Study-level points and caveats: Some patients owed their high day-60 TCRbeta diversity to surviving recipient T cells and thymic progenitors. The main origin of T-cell counts and diversity one year after transplant was newly produced T cells. Expanded graft clones, several hundred of them, were reportedly the source of alpha-beta T cells about two months after transplant.

The rearrangement joins TRBV15 to TRBJ2-3; no clear D gene. The receptor was derived from a boy younger than two who had a stem cell transplant for Wiskott-Aldrich syndrome, so the T cells may come from the graft donor. The sample was PBMCs, mostly from graft donor cells, taken 360 days after TCRalphabeta/CD19-depleted stem cell transplant. This chain's CDR3 is CATSRDRRSSYF. CDR3 nucleotide sequence: TGTGCCACCAGCAGAGATCGGAGATCTTCTTATTTT.